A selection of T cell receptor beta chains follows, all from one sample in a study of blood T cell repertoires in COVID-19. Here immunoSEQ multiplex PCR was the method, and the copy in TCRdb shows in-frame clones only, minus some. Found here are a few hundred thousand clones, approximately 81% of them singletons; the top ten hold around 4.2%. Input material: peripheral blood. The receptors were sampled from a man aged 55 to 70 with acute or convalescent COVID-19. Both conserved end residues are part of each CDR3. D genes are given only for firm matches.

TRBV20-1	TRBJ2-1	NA	CSASLRQRGSEQFF	TGCAGTGCTAGTTTGCGGCAGAGAGGGAGTGAGCAGTTCTTC
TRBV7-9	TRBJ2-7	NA	CASSLNKREQYF	TGTGCCAGCAGCTTAAACAAGAGGGAGCAGTACTTC
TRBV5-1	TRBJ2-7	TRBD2	CASSRTSGFSYEQYF	TGCGCCAGCAGCAGGACTAGCGGATTCTCCTACGAGCAGTACTTC
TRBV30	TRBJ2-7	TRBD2	CAWNSGGVSYEQYF	TGTGCCTGGAATAGCGGGGGGGTCTCCTACGAGCAGTACTTC
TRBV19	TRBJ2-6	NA	CASQDGGSGANVLTF	TGTGCCAGCCAGGACGGGGGCTCTGGGGCCAACGTCCTGACTTTC
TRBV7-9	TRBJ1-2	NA	CASSSPQGWYGYTF	TGTGCCAGCAGCTCCCCACAGGGCTGGTATGGCTACACCTTC
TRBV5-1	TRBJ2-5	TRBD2	CASSPSGRVETQYF	TGCGCCAGCAGCCCTAGCGGGAGGGTTGAGACCCAGTACTTC
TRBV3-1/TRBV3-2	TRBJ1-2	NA	CASSQGRGYGYTF	TGTGCCAGCAGCCAAGGGAGGGGCTATGGCTACACCTTC
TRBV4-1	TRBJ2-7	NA	CASSHTGKTYEQYF	TGCGCCAGCAGCCATACAGGGAAAACCTACGAGCAGTACTTC
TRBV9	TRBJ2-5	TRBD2	CASSDGTSGSETQYF	TGTGCCAGCAGCGACGGAACTAGCGGGAGTGAGACCCAGTACTTC